This T cell receptor (beta chain) was identified during a study of T cell changes during pregnancy in multiple sclerosis. With 8 bases removed from V and 0 bases from J, the gap between germline ends came to 8 bases. This CDR3 has 13 amino acids. CDR1 and CDR2 from the germline V gene are MNHEY and SMNVEV (reference sequence). TCRdb keeps only in-frame clones here, not all; method: immunoSEQ multiplex PCR. The sample shows 40,000 or so clones, roughly 89% of them seen only once. This clone has just one count. The origin of this receptor is a female donor with multiple sclerosis, enrolled in a pregnancy study. The V call is TRBV27, the J call TRBJ1-3; a possible D gene is TRBD1 (6 bases). Here the sequenced sample was CD8+ T cells from peripheral blood mononuclear cells, taken in the second trimester of pregnancy. The CDR3 here is CASGQNSGNTIYF. Here the CDR3 DNA reads TGTGCCAGCGGACAGAACTCTGGAAACACCATATATTTT.